The entry that follows covers one T cell receptor (beta chain) sequence. Its target antigen remains unknown. Qualities for individual bases were not recorded, and no much larger clone is one base off. In light of the paper, this sample's time point label describes: baseline before first vaccination. Samples from vaccinated people were obtained from the UK trials COV001 and COV002, which included a single-blind randomized controlled phase 2/3 trial of AZD1222 (ChAdOx1 nCoV-19) in healthy adults. Trial participant PBMC samples were collected at day 0 and day 28 after the second dose for TCRbeta chain sequencing. The data were taken from a study of T cell responses to AZD1222 COVID-19 vaccine (dated by TCRdb to the early 2020s). Concerning the study at large: Because spike-specific TCR depth and breadth did not differ between the two schedules, AZD1222 recipients who got a second dose at roughly 4 weeks were pooled with those who got a second dose at roughly 12 weeks. TCR sequencing covered approximately 230 trial participants: 200 to 210 given two doses of AZD1222 and approximately 25 given two doses of MenACWY control vaccine. Enrollment into the trials was organized by age into subgroups of 18-55, 56-69 and 70-plus years, and those subgroups contained approximately 160, 26 and 62 TCR-sequenced participants, respectively. What the authors observed across the whole study: The whole spike protein was spanned by vaccine-associated CD4 TCRs, and dominant responses were seen in regions 160-218 and 743-854. Participants were mostly white British, with more females than males. The authors suggested clonal diversity may have been underestimated. Nearly half of unique spike-specific TCRs reportedly recognized epitopes outside regions mutated in the B.1.351 and B.1.1.7 variants. After two AZD1222 doses, both the breadth and the depth of spike-specific TCRs were significantly higher than at day 0 and than in MenACWY recipients. The 56-69-year group was small, and its depth increase did not reach significance, likely because of low power. Conclusions about previously exposed vaccinees are limited, since just six AZD1222 recipients were seropositive for SARS-CoV-2 at baseline. Because no day 14 peak-response samples were available, the repertoires could be characterized only after the peak T cell response.

Sequences KGHSH (CDR1) and LQKENI (CDR2) are obtained from the germline V gene. Cut back by 3 bases and 0 bases, the V and J ends lie 9 bases apart. Reading from cysteine to phenylalanine, the CDR3 counts 14 amino acids. Only the CDR3 region is kept as DNA, spanning 42 bases read in frame from base 1. The CDR3 regions of human TCRbeta chains were subjected to immunosequencing. Regarding the original processing steps: Repertoire TCRs were matched against a reference library of SARS-CoV-2-specific TCRs generated with the MIRA antigen-specificity platform. Breadth was defined as the fraction of unique TCRs that were SARS-CoV-2-associated, and depth was defined as the fraction of total T cells that were SARS-CoV-2-associated. Using the MIRA data, every spike-specific TCR was mapped to the spike region that the TCR reacted to and assigned to either a CD4 or a CD8 class. Log10-transformed breadth and depth values were compared by one-way ANOVA with Sidak's multiple comparisons tests. Not all clones reach the TCRdb copy of this immuneACCESS table, which keeps in-frame sequences only. Checked studies attribute under half of the gap to unresolved V genes and leave the rest unexplained. That table gives V, J and clone size, and the DNA gave D and trimming. The sample table contains about 150,000 clones; only one count was recorded for roughly 88% of them. The leading ten clones occupy around 15% of the sample.

This TCR came from an adult in good health. The sequence joins TRBV18 to TRBJ2-7; a tentative D match to TRBD2 spans 5 bases. Sequenced material: peripheral blood, taken on day 0 of AZD1222 vaccination. CDR3 reads: CASSPLAGSYEQYF. The bases are TGTGCCAGCTCACCTCTAGCAGGCTCCTACGAGCAGTACTTC.